Listed below are T cell receptor beta chains from one sample, sequenced in a study of human T cells and chemical hapten exposure. MiXCR, run by TCRdb on the RACE reads, gives a single entry per CDR3 protein. The table records under 130,000 distinct CDR3 sequences, roughly a third of them present only once. The sequenced sample was whole blood, obtained in connection with sensitization to the hapten diphenylcyclopropenone (DPC). The source is a middle-aged man with alopecia areata. Some clones in this sample may be carry-over from other donors' samples. CDR3s leave out the opening cysteine and the closing phenylalanine or tryptophan.

J gene	V gene	CDR3 protein
TRBJ2-3	TRBV5-5	ASSSEGLAVLI
TRBJ1-5	TRBV2	ASSANFRVSSNQPQH
TRBJ2-6	TRBV29-1	SAGLSGANVLT
TRBJ1-1	TRBV3-1	ASSQAIRGTEAF
TRBJ2-2	TRBV27	ASSLEGFGTGELF
TRBJ2-2	TRBV5-4	ASRLGQSNTGELF
TRBJ2-4	TRBV9	ASSVRFLGSNLPAAKNIQY
TRBJ2-7	TRBV12-3/TRBV12-4	ASSFGERPEQY
TRBJ1-2	TRBV5-6	ASSLKGSGYT
TRBJ2-7	TRBV6-5	ASSSHRGKVDEQY
TRBJ2-6	TRBV6-1	ASSERSRGSGANVLT
TRBJ2-5	TRBV5-6	ASSLIGGETQY
TRBJ2-3	TRBV14	ASSFDTRGTQY
TRBJ2-3	TRBV19	ASTPLAGGTDTQY
TRBJ2-2	TRBV5-1	ASSLELVGATGELF
TRBJ2-1	TRBV6-2/TRBV6-3	ASSYGRAGHNEQF
TRBJ1-6	TRBV7-9	ASSLHPDSPLH
TRBJ2-3	TRBV5-8	ASSLGRGRPTDTQY
TRBJ2-1	TRBV20-1	SARTGTGAYNEQF
TRBJ2-1	TRBV3-2	ASCKTGAGPNEQF
TRBJ1-5	TRBV6-2/TRBV6-3	ASSYSMGDSNQPQH
TRBJ1-1	TRBV7-3	ASSLNPSGKAF
TRBJ2-3	TRBV6-1	ASSDGGSADTQY
TRBJ2-5	TRBV6-1	ASSEFPGTPGTRRETQY
TRBJ2-1	TRBV28	ASSLTGLQGEQF
TRBJ2-7	TRBV25-1	ASRGLGAGLAEQY
TRBJ2-5	TRBV7-2	ASSSRTDLEETQY